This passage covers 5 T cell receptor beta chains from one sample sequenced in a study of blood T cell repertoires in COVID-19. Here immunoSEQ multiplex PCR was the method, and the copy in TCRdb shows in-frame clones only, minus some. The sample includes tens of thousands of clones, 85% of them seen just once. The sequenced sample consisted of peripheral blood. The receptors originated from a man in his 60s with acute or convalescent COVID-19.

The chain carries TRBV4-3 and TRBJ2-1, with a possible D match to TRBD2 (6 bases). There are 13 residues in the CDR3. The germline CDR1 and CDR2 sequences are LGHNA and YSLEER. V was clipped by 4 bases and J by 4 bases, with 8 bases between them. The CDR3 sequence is CASSLEGYNEQFF. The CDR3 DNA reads TGCGCCAGCAGCCTGGAGGGGTACAATGAGCAGTTCTTC.

The chain's CDR3 is CASSPGTSGGATDTQYF. The CDR3 DNA reads TGTGCCAGCAGCCCCGGGACTAGCGGGGGGGCCACAGATACGCAGTATTTT. The rearrangement links TRBV11-2 to TRBJ2-3; 16 nucleotides align to TRBD2. CDR1 and CDR2 from the germline V gene are SGHAT and FQNNGV. The V gene end was trimmed by 5 bases and the J gene end by 2 bases; junction bases not matched to a gene: 4. The CDR3 runs to 17 residues.

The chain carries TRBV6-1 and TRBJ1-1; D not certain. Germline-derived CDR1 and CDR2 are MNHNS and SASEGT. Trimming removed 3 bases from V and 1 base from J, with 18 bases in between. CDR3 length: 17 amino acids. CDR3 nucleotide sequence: TGTGCCAGCAGTGATGGGGTCCGGAAGGGAGGGAACACTGAAGCTTTCTTT. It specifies CASSDGVRKGGNTEAFF.

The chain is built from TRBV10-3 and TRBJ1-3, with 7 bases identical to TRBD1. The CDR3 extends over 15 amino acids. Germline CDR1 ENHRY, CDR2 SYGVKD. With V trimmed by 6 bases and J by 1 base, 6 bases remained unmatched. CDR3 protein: CAIRDSGGSGNTIYF. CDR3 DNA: TGTGCCATCAGAGACTCAGGGGGATCTGGAAACACCATATATTTT.

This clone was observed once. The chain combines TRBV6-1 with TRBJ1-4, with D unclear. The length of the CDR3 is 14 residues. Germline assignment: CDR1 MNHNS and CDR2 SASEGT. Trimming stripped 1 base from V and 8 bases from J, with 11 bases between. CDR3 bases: TGTGCCAGCAGTGAAGTAGGGAGTAGGGAAAAACTGTTTTTT. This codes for CASSEVGSREKLFF.